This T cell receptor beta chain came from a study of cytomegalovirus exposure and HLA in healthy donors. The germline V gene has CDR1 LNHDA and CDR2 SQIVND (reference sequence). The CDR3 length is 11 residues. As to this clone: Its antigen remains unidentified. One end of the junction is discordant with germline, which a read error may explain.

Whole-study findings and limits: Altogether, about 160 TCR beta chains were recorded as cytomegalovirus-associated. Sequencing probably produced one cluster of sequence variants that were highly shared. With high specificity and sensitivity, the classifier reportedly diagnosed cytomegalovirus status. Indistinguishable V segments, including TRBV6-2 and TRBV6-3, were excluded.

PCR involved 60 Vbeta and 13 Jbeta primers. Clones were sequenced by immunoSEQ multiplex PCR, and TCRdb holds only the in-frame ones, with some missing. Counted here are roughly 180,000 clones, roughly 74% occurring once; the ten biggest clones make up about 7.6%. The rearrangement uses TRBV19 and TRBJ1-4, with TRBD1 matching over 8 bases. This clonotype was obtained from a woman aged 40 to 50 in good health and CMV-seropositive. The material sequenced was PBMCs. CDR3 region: CQGATNEKLFF. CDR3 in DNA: TGCCAGGGGGCGACTAATGAAAAACTGTTTTTT. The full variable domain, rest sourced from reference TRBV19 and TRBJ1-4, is DGGITQSPKYLFRKEGQNVTLSCEQNLNHDAMYWYRQDPGQGLRLIYYSQIVNDFQKGDIAEGYSVSREKKESFPLTVTSAQKNPTAFYLCQGATNEKLFFGSGTQLSVL.